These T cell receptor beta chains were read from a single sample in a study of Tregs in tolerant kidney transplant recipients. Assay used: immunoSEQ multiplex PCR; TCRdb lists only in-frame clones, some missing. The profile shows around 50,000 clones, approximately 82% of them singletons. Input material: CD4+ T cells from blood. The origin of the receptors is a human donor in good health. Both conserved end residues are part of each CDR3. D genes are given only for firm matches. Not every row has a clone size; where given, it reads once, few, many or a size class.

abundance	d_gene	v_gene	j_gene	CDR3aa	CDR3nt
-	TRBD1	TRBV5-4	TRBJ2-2	CASSDLKQGASGELFF	TGTGCCAGCAGCGATTTAAAACAGGGGGCATCCGGGGAGCTGTTTTTT
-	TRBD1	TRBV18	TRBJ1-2	CASSPGYGTGDGYTF	TGTGCCAGCTCACCAGGGTATGGGACAGGGGACGGCTACACCTTC
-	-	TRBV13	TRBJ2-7	CASSTDRGISYEQYF	TGTGCCAGCAGCACTGACCGAGGGATCTCCTACGAGCAGTACTTC
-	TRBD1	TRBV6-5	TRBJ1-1	CASSNTGGRTEAFF	TGTGCCAGCAGTAACACAGGGGGCAGAACTGAAGCTTTCTTT
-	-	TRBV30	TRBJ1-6	CAWRDRRGSNSPLHF	TGTGCCTGGAGGGACCGCCGGGGCAGTAATTCACCCCTCCACTTT
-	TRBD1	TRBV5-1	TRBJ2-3	CASSLVGDRTDTQYF	TGCGCCAGCAGCTTGGTAGGGGACAGAACAGATACGCAGTATTTT
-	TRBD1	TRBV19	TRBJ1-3	CASSGTVGGNTIYF	TGTGCCAGTAGTGGGACAGTGGGTGGAAACACCATATATTTT
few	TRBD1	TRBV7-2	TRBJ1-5	CASSLGGQGPQPQHF	TGTGCCAGCAGCTTAGGAGGACAGGGGCCCCAGCCCCAGCATTTT
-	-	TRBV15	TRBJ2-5	CATSQRKGGQETQYF	TGTGCCACCTCCCAGAGGAAGGGGGGGCAAGAGACCCAGTACTTC
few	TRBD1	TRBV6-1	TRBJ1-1	CASRIRGSTEAFF	TGTGCCAGCAGGATCAGGGGGTCCACTGAAGCTTTCTTT
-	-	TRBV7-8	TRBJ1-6	CASSLLGRVRSPLHF	TGTGCCAGCAGCTTATTGGGCAGGGTACGTTCACCCCTCCACTTT
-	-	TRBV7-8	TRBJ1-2	CASSLDRDLIGYTF	TGTGCCAGCAGCTTAGACAGGGATCTGATTGGCTACACCTTC
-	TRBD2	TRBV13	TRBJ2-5	CASSSTPLAGVSLGETQYF	TGTGCCAGCAGCTCAACCCCACTAGCGGGGGTTTCTCTTGGCGAGACCCAGTACTTC
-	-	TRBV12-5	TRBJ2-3	CASGPGGPRADTQYF	TGTGCTAGTGGCCCAGGGGGGCCGAGGGCAGATACGCAGTATTTT
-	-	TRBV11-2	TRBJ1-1	CASSPATAIEAFF	TGTGCCAGCAGCCCGGCCACGGCCATCGAAGCTTTCTTT
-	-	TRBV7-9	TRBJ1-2	CASSLALRTDATINYGYTF	TGTGCCAGCAGCTTAGCGCTTCGGACGGACGCCACAATTAACTATGGCTACACCTTC
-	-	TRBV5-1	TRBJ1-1	CASSLALGGSGTEAFF	TGCGCCAGCAGCTTGGCGTTGGGGGGTTCCGGCACTGAAGCTTTCTTT
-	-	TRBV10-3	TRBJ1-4	CAISEGPPGPLNEKLFF	TGTGCCATCAGTGAGGGTCCCCCGGGGCCCCTTAATGAAAAACTGTTTTTT
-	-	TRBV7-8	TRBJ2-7	CASSPYREQYF	TGTGCCAGCAGCCCGTACAGGGAGCAGTACTTC
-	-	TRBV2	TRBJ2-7	CASSGRGYEQYF	TGTGCCAGCAGTGGCAGGGGCTACGAGCAGTACTTC
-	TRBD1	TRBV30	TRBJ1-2	CAWADRDHGYTF	TGTGCCTGGGCTGACAGGGATCATGGCTACACCTTC
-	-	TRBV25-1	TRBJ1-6	CASSGAYNSPLHF	TGTGCCAGCAGTGGAGCTTATAATTCACCCCTCCACTTT
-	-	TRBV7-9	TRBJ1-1	CASRLGGRGKTEAFF	TGTGCCAGCAGACTAGGGGGACGGGGAAAGACTGAAGCTTTCTTT
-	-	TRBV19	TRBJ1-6	CASSQVTGTRNSPLHF	TGTGCCAGTAGTCAGGTTACCGGGACTAGGAATTCACCCCTCCACTTT
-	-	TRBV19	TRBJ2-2	CASSIGRDNTGELFF	TGTGCCAGTAGTATAGGTAGGGACAACACCGGGGAGCTGTTTTTT
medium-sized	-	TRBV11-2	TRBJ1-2	CASSSITNYGYTF	TGTGCCAGCAGCTCTATCACTAACTATGGCTACACCTTC
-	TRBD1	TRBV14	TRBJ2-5	CASSQGLDRGSETQYF	TGTGCCAGCAGCCAAGGGCTGGACAGGGGTTCGGAGACCCAGTACTTC
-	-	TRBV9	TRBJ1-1	CASSVEGSNTEAFF	TGTGCCAGCAGCGTAGAGGGATCGAACACTGAAGCTTTCTTT
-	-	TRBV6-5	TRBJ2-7	CASTKTGSPYEQYF	TGTGCCAGCACCAAGACCGGCTCCCCCTACGAGCAGTACTTC
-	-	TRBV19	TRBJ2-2	CAISSARGFSGELFF	TGTGCCATCTCTTCGGCGCGCGGGTTTTCCGGGGAGCTGTTTTTT
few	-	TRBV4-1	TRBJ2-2	CASSPRQGSNTGELFF	TGCGCCAGCAGCCCCCGTCAGGGATCGAACACCGGGGAGCTGTTTTTT
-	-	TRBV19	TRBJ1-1	CASSIDPRSRTEAFF	TGTGCCAGTAGTATAGATCCTCGTAGTCGTACTGAAGCTTTCTTT
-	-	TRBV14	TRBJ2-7	CASSHGGTQYF	TGTGCCAGCAGCCATGGGGGTACGCAGTACTTC
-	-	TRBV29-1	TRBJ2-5	CSVVLWGREETQYF	TGCAGCGTTGTACTCTGGGGGCGAGAAGAGACCCAGTACTTC
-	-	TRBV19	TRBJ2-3	CASSIYFISALSTDTQYF	TGTGCCAGTAGTATCTATTTCATTTCAGCGCTCAGCACAGATACGCAGTATTTT
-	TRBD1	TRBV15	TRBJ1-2	CATTYGDRTRFNYGYTF	TGTGCCACCACCTACGGGGACAGGACTCGATTTAACTATGGCTACACCTTC
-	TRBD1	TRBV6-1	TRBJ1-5	CASSGGTGGWTYQPQHF	TGTGCCAGCAGTGGCGGGACAGGGGGTTGGACTTATCAGCCCCAGCATTTT
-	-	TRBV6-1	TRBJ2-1	CASSRGSEQFF	TGTGCCAGCAGCCGCGGAAGTGAGCAGTTCTTC
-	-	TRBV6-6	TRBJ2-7	CASSTQDTLPEQYF	TGTGCCAGCAGTACCCAGGACACTTTACCCGAGCAGTACTTC
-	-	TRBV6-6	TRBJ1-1	CASTRGTEAFF	TGTGCCAGCACCAGGGGCACTGAAGCTTTCTTT
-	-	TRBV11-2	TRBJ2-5	CASSTRGGGAQETQYF	TGTGCCAGCAGCACTCGGGGTGGAGGGGCCCAAGAGACCCAGTACTTC
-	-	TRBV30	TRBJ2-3	CAWRPRGTLKNTQYF	TGTGCCTGGCGACCCCGGGGGACCCTCAAAAATACGCAGTATTTT
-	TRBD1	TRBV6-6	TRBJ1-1	CASSDLGQVLAFF	TGTGCCAGCAGTGACCTCGGACAGGTCTTAGCTTTCTTT
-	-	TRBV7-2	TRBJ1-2	CASSPSWGNYGYTF	TGTGCCAGCAGCCCATCGTGGGGAAACTATGGCTACACCTTC
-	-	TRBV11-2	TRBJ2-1	CASSLAGSYNEQFF	TGTGCCAGCAGCTTGGCCGGGTCCTACAATGAGCAGTTCTTC
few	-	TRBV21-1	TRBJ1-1	CASTTPVEAFF	TGTGCCAGCACCACCCCAGTTGAAGCTTTCTTT
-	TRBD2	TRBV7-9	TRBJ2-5	CASSLAGGQETQYF	TGTGCCAGCAGCTTAGCGGGGGGGCAAGAGACCCAGTACTTC
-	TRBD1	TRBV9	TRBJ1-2	CASSPLRQGGGYTF	TGTGCCAGCAGCCCCTTACGACAGGGAGGTGGCTACACCTTC
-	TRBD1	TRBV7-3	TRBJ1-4	CASSLPPTGENEKLFF	TGTGCCAGCAGCTTACCCCCGACAGGGGAAAATGAAAAACTGTTTTTT
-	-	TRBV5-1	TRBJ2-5	CASSLAPAQETQYF	TGCGCCAGCAGCTTGGCCCCAGCTCAAGAGACCCAGTACTTC
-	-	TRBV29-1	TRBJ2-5	CSVSVQETQYF	TGCAGCGTATCAGTACAAGAGACCCAGTACTTC
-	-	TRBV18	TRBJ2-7	CASSPGAGAQYEQYF	TGTGCCAGCTCACCAGGGGCAGGGGCACAGTACGAGCAGTACTTC